The clone carrying this T cell receptor (beta chain) has a single count. This entry is derived from a study of blood T cell repertoires in COVID-19. V lost 1 base to trimming and J lost 5 bases; unmatched junction nucleotides: 10. CDR1 is SGHDT and CDR2 is YYEEEE in the germline V gene. This CDR3 is 16 amino acids long. As originally analysed: Amplification from reference gene primers served as the basis for estimated nucleated cell counts. The table came from immunoSEQ multiplex PCR; TCRdb's copy has only in-frame clones and leaves some out. Clone size and the V and J calls come from that table; the DNA yielded D and trimming. The repertoire holds 9,500 to 11,000 clones, with roughly 76% as singletons.

Sequenced material: peripheral blood. This clonotype was sampled from a man between 65 and 85 years old with active COVID-19. The chain links TRBV5-6 to TRBJ1-2, with 8 bases that match TRBD1. This chain's CDR3 is CASSLPLPGQEYGYTF. CDR3 nucleotides: TGTGCCAGCAGCTTGCCCTTACCGGGACAGGAGTATGGCTACACCTTC. Together with reference TRBV5-6 and TRBJ1-2, the CDR3 gives the full variable domain: DAGVTQSPTHLIKTRGQQVTLRCSPKSGHDTVSWYQQALGQGPQFIFQYYEEEERQRGNFPDRFSGHQFPNYSSELNVNALLLGDSALYLCASSLPLPGQEYGYTFGSGTRLTVV.